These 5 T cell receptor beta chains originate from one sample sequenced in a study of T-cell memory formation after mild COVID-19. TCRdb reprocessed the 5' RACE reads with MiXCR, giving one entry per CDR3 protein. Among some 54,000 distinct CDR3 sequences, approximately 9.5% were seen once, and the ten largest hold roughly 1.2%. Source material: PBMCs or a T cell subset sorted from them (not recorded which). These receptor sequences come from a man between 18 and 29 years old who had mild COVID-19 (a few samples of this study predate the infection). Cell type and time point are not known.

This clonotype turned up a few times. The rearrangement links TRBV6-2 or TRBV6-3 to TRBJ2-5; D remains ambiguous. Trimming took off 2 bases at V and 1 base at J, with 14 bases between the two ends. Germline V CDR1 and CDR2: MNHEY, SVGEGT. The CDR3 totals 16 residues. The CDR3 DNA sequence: TGTGCCAGCAGTTACAGGATGTCTGGTACCCAAGAGACCCAGTACTTC. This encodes CASSYRMSGTQETQYF.

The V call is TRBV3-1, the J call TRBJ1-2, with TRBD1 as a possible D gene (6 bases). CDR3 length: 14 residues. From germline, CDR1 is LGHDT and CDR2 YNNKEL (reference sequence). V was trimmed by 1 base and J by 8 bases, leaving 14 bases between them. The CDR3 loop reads CASSQARGAEGYTF. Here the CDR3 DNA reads TGTGCCAGCAGCCAAGCCAGGGGCGCGGAGGGCTACACCTTC.

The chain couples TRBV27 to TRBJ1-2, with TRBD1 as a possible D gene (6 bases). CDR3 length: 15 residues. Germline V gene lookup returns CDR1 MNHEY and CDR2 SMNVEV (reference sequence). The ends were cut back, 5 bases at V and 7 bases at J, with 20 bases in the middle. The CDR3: CASSLQGRAVRGYTF. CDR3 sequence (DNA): TGTGCCAGCAGTCTACAGGGACGTGCGGTTCGTGGCTACACCTTC.

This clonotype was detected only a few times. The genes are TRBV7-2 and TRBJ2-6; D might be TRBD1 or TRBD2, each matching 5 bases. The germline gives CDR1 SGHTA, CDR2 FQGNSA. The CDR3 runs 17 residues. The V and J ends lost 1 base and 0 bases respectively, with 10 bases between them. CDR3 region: CASSLGGPPSGANVLTF. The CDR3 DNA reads TGTGCCAGCAGCTTAGGGGGACCCCCCTCTGGGGCCAACGTCCTGACTTTC.

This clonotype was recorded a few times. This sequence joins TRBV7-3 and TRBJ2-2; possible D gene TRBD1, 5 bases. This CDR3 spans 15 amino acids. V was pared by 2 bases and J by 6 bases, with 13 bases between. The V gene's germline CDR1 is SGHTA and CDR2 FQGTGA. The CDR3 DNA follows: TGTGCCAGCAGCTTAGAAGCTACAGGACCCGGGGAGCTGTTTTTT. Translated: CASSLEATGPGELFF.